This is a list of T cell receptor beta chains from one sample in a study of control samples from healthy donors and cancer patients. Measured with immunoSEQ multiplex PCR; TCRdb has only the in-frame clones, and not every one. The sample lists 150,000 to 160,000 clones; over 85% were seen once. The sample taken for sequencing was blood. Every receptor here comes from a middle-aged man in good health. Each CDR3 is given with its conserved first and last residue. Fields, in order: D gene, clone size, V gene, J gene, CDR3 protein, CDR3 DNA. The D gene is left open where the match is weak. Rows give clone size only sometimes, using once, few, many, or a class for an expanded clone.

d_call: TRBD1
clone_size: .
v_call: TRBV5-1
j_call: TRBJ1-4
cdr3_aa: CASSRQGGFEEKLFF
cdr3_nt: TGCGCCAGCAGCAGGCAGGGGGGATTCGAAGAAAAACTGTTTTTT

d_call: .
clone_size: .
v_call: TRBV5-1
j_call: TRBJ1-4
cdr3_aa: CASSLRGDNNGEKLFF
cdr3_nt: TGCGCCAGCAGCTTGAGGGGGGACAACAATGGCGAAAAACTGTTTTTT

d_call: TRBD1
clone_size: .
v_call: TRBV4-1
j_call: TRBJ2-5
cdr3_aa: CASSREDRGQETQYF
cdr3_nt: TGCGCCAGCAGCCGAGAAGACAGGGGGCAAGAGACCCAGTACTTC

d_call: TRBD2
clone_size: .
v_call: TRBV11-3
j_call: TRBJ2-7
cdr3_aa: CASSLVLSGSQEDEQYF
cdr3_nt: TGTGCCAGCAGCTTAGTTCTTAGCGGGAGTCAGGAGGACGAGCAGTACTTC

d_call: .
clone_size: .
v_call: TRBV2
j_call: TRBJ1-5
cdr3_aa: CASSESENQPQHF
cdr3_nt: TGTGCCAGCAGTGAGTCTGAGAATCAGCCCCAGCATTTT

d_call: TRBD1
clone_size: few
v_call: TRBV19
j_call: TRBJ1-6
cdr3_aa: CASNDRGWTPLHF
cdr3_nt: TGTGCCAGCAACGACAGGGGGTGGACACCCCTCCACTTT

d_call: .
clone_size: .
v_call: TRBV6-5
j_call: TRBJ1-5
cdr3_aa: CASSYSREDQPQHF
cdr3_nt: TGTGCCAGCAGTTACTCTAGGGAGGATCAGCCCCAGCATTTT

d_call: .
clone_size: .
v_call: TRBV29-1
j_call: TRBJ1-1
cdr3_aa: CSVAGSTEAFF
cdr3_nt: TGCAGCGTGGCAGGGAGCACTGAAGCTTTCTTT

d_call: .
clone_size: .
v_call: TRBV19
j_call: TRBJ1-1
cdr3_aa: CASSLAPADTEAFF
cdr3_nt: TGTGCCAGTAGTTTGGCCCCGGCCGACACTGAAGCTTTCTTT

d_call: .
clone_size: .
v_call: TRBV5-1
j_call: TRBJ2-7
cdr3_aa: CASKVTTSYEQYF
cdr3_nt: TGCGCCAGCAAGGTCACGACCTCCTACGAGCAGTACTTC

d_call: .
clone_size: .
v_call: TRBV18
j_call: TRBJ2-2
cdr3_aa: CASSSGANTGELFF
cdr3_nt: TGTGCCAGCTCATCGGGGGCGAACACCGGGGAGCTGTTTTTT

d_call: .
clone_size: .
v_call: TRBV2
j_call: TRBJ1-5
cdr3_aa: CASRPGSNQPQHF
cdr3_nt: TGTGCCAGCAGGCCCGGGAGCAATCAGCCCCAGCATTTT

d_call: .
clone_size: .
v_call: TRBV11-1
j_call: TRBJ1-3
cdr3_aa: CASSSSNFGNTIYF
cdr3_nt: TGTGCCAGCAGCTCATCAAACTTTGGAAACACCATATATTTT

d_call: TRBD1
clone_size: .
v_call: TRBV27
j_call: TRBJ1-6
cdr3_aa: CASRIGTGLYYSPLHF
cdr3_nt: TGTGCCAGCAGGATAGGGACAGGGTTGTATTATTCACCCCTCCACTTT

d_call: .
clone_size: .
v_call: TRBV19
j_call: TRBJ1-1
cdr3_aa: CASSNRVANTEAFF
cdr3_nt: TGTGCCAGTAGTAACAGGGTTGCAAACACTGAAGCTTTCTTT

d_call: TRBD1
clone_size: .
v_call: TRBV9
j_call: TRBJ1-4
cdr3_aa: CASSVAGGQGGEKLFF
cdr3_nt: TGTGCCAGCAGCGTAGCTGGGGGACAGGGCGGCGAAAAACTGTTTTTT

d_call: TRBD1
clone_size: .
v_call: TRBV3-1/TRBV3-2
j_call: TRBJ2-7
cdr3_aa: CASSQAWDSEQYF
cdr3_nt: TGTGCCAGCAGCCAGGCCTGGGACAGCGAGCAGTACTTC

d_call: .
clone_size: .
v_call: TRBV28
j_call: TRBJ1-2
cdr3_aa: CASSLTGPNYGYTF
cdr3_nt: TGTGCCAGCAGCCTGACAGGACCTAACTATGGCTACACCTTC

d_call: TRBD2
clone_size: .
v_call: TRBV25-1
j_call: TRBJ2-1
cdr3_aa: CASGPSGRYEQFF
cdr3_nt: TGTGCCAGCGGACCTAGCGGGAGGTATGAGCAGTTCTTC

d_call: TRBD2
clone_size: .
v_call: TRBV9
j_call: TRBJ2-3
cdr3_aa: CASSSRGDRNADTQYF
cdr3_nt: TGTGCCAGCAGCTCCCGGGGGGATAGAAACGCAGATACGCAGTATTTT

d_call: TRBD1
clone_size: .
v_call: TRBV7-9
j_call: TRBJ2-7
cdr3_aa: CASSITGTGGYEQYF
cdr3_nt: TGTGCCAGCAGCATAACCGGGACAGGGGGCTACGAGCAGTACTTC

d_call: TRBD1
clone_size: .
v_call: TRBV5-6
j_call: TRBJ2-3
cdr3_aa: CASSFRGTGGTDTQYF
cdr3_nt: TGTGCCAGCAGTTTTCGGGGGACAGGGGGGACAGATACGCAGTATTTT

d_call: TRBD2
clone_size: .
v_call: TRBV7-3
j_call: TRBJ2-1
cdr3_aa: CASSQVRDYEQFF
cdr3_nt: TGTGCCAGCAGCCAGGTGCGGGACTACGAGCAGTTCTTC

d_call: TRBD1
clone_size: .
v_call: TRBV7-9
j_call: TRBJ1-2
cdr3_aa: CASSPWRQGTGGYTF
cdr3_nt: TGTGCCAGCAGCCCGTGGCGACAGGGGACAGGGGGCTACACCTTC

d_call: TRBD1
clone_size: .
v_call: TRBV19
j_call: TRBJ2-2
cdr3_aa: CASSRDRVNTGELFF
cdr3_nt: TGTGCCAGTAGCCGGGACAGGGTGAACACCGGGGAGCTGTTTTTT

d_call: .
clone_size: .
v_call: TRBV7-9
j_call: TRBJ1-3
cdr3_aa: CASCRSGNTIYF
cdr3_nt: TGTGCCAGCTGCAGATCTGGAAACACCATATATTTT

d_call: .
clone_size: .
v_call: TRBV5-6
j_call: TRBJ2-2
cdr3_aa: CASSSSHWGANTGELFF
cdr3_nt: TGTGCCAGCAGCTCCTCTCATTGGGGGGCTAACACCGGGGAGCTGTTTTTT

d_call: .
clone_size: .
v_call: TRBV3-1/TRBV3-2
j_call: TRBJ1-5
cdr3_aa: CASSQPGQPQHF
cdr3_nt: TGTGCCAGCAGCCAACCGGGTCAGCCCCAGCATTTT